The source of this T cell receptor beta chain is a study of CD8+ T cells in alopecia areata. V gave up 6 bases and J gave up 2 bases; unmatched junction bases: 9. The CDR3 is 17 residues long. Per germline, CDR1 SQVTM and CDR2 ANQGSEA. Investigators isolated RNA and reverse transcribed it into cDNA to act as the sequencing template. TCRdb keeps only in-frame clones here, not all; method: immunoSEQ multiplex PCR. The table shows some 110,000 clones, with less than 80% occurring only once. The chain carries TRBV29-1 and TRBJ2-4, with 14 bases identical to TRBD2. The sequence was obtained from a human donor in good health. Sequenced sample: CD4+ T cells sorted from blood. The CDR3 sequence is CSVATSGGALTKNIQYF. For the CDR3, the DNA is TGCAGCGTCGCGACTAGCGGGGGGGCCCTGACCAAAAACATTCAGTACTTC.